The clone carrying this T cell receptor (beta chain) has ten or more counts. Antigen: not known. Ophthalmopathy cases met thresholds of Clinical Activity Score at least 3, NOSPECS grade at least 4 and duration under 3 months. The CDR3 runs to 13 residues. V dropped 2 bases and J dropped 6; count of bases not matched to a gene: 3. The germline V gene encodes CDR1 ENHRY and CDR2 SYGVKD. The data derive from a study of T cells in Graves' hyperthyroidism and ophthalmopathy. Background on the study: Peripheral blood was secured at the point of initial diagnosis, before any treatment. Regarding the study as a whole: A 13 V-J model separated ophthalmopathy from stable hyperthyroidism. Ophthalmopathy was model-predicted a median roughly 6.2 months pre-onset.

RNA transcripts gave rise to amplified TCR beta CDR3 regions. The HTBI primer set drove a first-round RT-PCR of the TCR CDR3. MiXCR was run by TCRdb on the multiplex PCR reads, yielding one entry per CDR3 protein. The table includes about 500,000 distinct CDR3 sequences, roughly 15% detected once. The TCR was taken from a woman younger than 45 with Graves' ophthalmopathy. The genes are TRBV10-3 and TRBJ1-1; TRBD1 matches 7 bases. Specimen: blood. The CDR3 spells CAISERTGAEAFF. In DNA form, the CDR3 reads TGTGCCATCAGTGAGAGGACAGGAGCTGAAGCTTTCTTT.